The next 18 T cell receptor beta chains were all read from a single sample in a study of CD8+CD57+ T cells in acquired aplastic anemia (dated by TCRdb to about 2018). Data came from an Illumina HiSeq 2000. Genomic DNA was used as template for profiling of TCR beta VDJ combinations and CDR3 sequences. TCRdb itself trimmed the public reads at Q25 with fastp, ran MiXCR and retained productive beta chains. All rows with the same CDR3 protein become a single entry with the most common DNA and genes. The sample yields hundreds of thousands of distinct CDR3 sequences; about half were counted once. Of the sample, 15% to 20% is held by the ten largest clones. The patients picked for sequencing were ones in whom flow cytometry had shown an expansion of CD8+CD57+ cells. The sample taken for sequencing was sorted CD4+, CD8+, or CD8+CD57+ T cells (not recorded which) from PBMCs. The receptor source for this set is a human donor with aplastic anemia.

This clonotype has at least ten counts. J is TRBJ1-1 and V is TRBV20-1; D gene uncertain. CDR1 and CDR2 from the germline V gene are DFQATT and SNEGSKA (reference sequence). The CDR3 contains 15 residues. Trimming took off 0 bases at V and 2 bases at J, with 13 bases between the two ends. CDR3 residues: CSARDLPDTNTEAFF. The CDR3 DNA follows: TGCAGTGCTAGAGATTTGCCAGACACTAACACTGAAGCTTTCTTT.

This clonotype has a count of ten or more. V is TRBV7-3 and J is TRBJ2-2, with D perhaps TRBD2 (6 bases). The V gene lost 5 bases and the J gene lost 6 bases, with 13 bases spanning the gap. CDR1 and CDR2 (germline): SGHTA, FQGTGA. The CDR3 totals 14 residues. CDR3 region: CASSPGRGSGELFF. The CDR3 DNA reads as TGTGCCAGCAGCCCGGGGCGGGGCTCCGGGGAGCTGTTTTTT.

In regard to this clonotype: A read error is possible here, since a much larger clone lies one base away. The rearrangement links TRBV5-1 to TRBJ2-5; tentatively, D is TRBD1 or TRBD2 (6 bases each). In germline, CDR1 is SGHRS, CDR2 YFSETQ. The CDR3 contains 16 residues. The V end lost 0 bases, the J end lost 7 bases, and 19 bases lay between the germline ends. This CDR3 reads CASSLVLRGAEGTQYF. Here the CDR3 DNA reads TGCGCCAGCAGCTTGGTGCTTAGGGGGGCGGAAGGGACCCAGTACTTC.

With regard to this clonotype: The germline gene is not matched at one end of the junction; a read error may be the cause. J is TRBJ2-7 and V is TRBV19, with 7 bases fitting TRBD1. The germline V gene encodes CDR1 LNHDA and CDR2 SQIVND (reference sequence). The CDR3 runs 14 residues. The DNA of the CDR3 is TGTGCCAGTAGTATGGGGGACAGATACTACGAGCAGCACTTC. Protein: CASSMGDRYYEQHF.

Concerning this clonotype itself: This CDR3 is missing its conserved last phenylalanine or tryptophan, likely due to a read error. The DNA is left out, because the CDR3 cannot be placed on it with certainty; the CDR3 is given as TCRdb lists it. The V gene is TRBV25-1, the J gene TRBJ2-5; TRBD1 was called by the table and not checked on the DNA. Germline lookup yields CDR1 MGHDK and CDR2 SYGVNS. From its first to its last residue, the CDR3 has 16 amino acids. This CDR3 reads CASSSGTGSLGYTFGS.

Many counts were recorded for this clonotype. The chain uses TRBV6-5 and TRBJ1-1; D remains unclear. The germline V gene has CDR1 MNHEY and CDR2 SVGAGI. This CDR3 spans 11 amino acids. V was shortened by 2 bases and J by 11 bases, with 9 bases between the two germline ends. Here the CDR3 reads CASSYVEGAFF. The CDR3 nucleotides are TGTGCCAGCAGTTACGTGGAAGGGGCTTTCTTT.

The chain is built from TRBV19 and TRBJ2-2, with no clear D. The CDR3 contains 15 residues. V lost 7 bases to trimming and J lost 0 bases, with 12 bases between them. Per the germline V gene, CDR1 is LNHDA and CDR2 is SQIVND (reference sequence). CDR3 amino acids: CASIMTYANTGELFF. DNA of the CDR3: TGTGCCAGTATCATGACTTACGCGAACACCGGGGAGCTGTTTTTT.

V usage is TRBV6-1 and J usage is TRBJ2-7; D remains unclear. The CDR3 extends over 13 amino acids. Germline CDR1 reads MNHNS; CDR2 reads SASEGT. Trimming cost V 5 bases and J 5 bases, with 13 bases left between them. CDR3 loop: CASSYGQVNEQYV. The CDR3 DNA reads TGTGCCAGCAGTTACGGGCAGGTAAACGAGCAGTACGTC.

The chain is built from TRBV10-3 and TRBJ1-2, with D possibly being TRBD1 (5 bases). Trimming cost V 3 bases and J 6 bases, with 14 bases left between them. Per germline, CDR1 ENHRY and CDR2 SYGVKD. The length of the CDR3 is 14 residues. The CDR3 loop reads CAISEGRVDNGYTF. CDR3 sequence (DNA): TGTGCCATCAGTGAAGGCAGGGTTGACAATGGCTACACCTTC.

The J gene is TRBJ1-1, the V gene TRBV11-3; D possibly corresponds to TRBD1 (6 bases). Trimming stripped 4 bases from V and 6 bases from J, with 15 bases between. Germline CDR1 reads SGHNT; CDR2 reads YENEEA. The CDR3 has 14 amino acids. The CDR3 is CASSSTPGASEAFF. Written as DNA, the CDR3 is TGTGCCAGCAGCTCCACGCCAGGGGCCTCTGAAGCTTTCTTT. The variable domain in full, with the rest retrieved from reference TRBV11-3 and TRBJ1-1, is EAGVVQSPRYKIIEKKQPVAFWCNPISGHNTLYWYLQNLGQGPELLIRYENEEAVDDSQLPKDRFSAERLKGVDSTLKIQPAELGDSAVYLCASSSTPGASEAFFGQGTRLTVV.

This rearrangement joins TRBV5-1 to TRBJ1-6; 7 bases map to TRBD1. With 3 bases clipped from V and 14 bases from J, the junction kept 5 bases outside the gene matches. Looked up from germline, CDR1 is SGHRS and CDR2 is YFSETQ. This CDR3 spans 12 amino acids. The CDR3 nucleotides read TGCGCCAGCAGCTCGGGACAGTCTACCCTCCACTTT. Its translation: CASSSGQSTLHF.

The table lists this clonotype with many counts. The chain carries TRBV5-1 and TRBJ1-1, with D possibly TRBD1 on 5 matching bases. The CDR3 covers 15 residues. V was clipped by 0 bases and J by 1 base, with 10 bases between them. Germline CDR1 SGHRS, CDR2 YFSETQ. The CDR3 DNA reads TGCGCCAGCAGCTTGGGGGACGACAAGAACACTGAAGCTTTCTTT. Its protein product is CASSLGDDKNTEAFF. The full variable domain, rest sourced from reference TRBV5-1 and TRBJ1-1, is KAGVTQTPRYLIKTRGQQVTLSCSPISGHRSVSWYQQTPGQGLQFLFEYFSETQRNKGNFPGRFSGRQFSNSRSEMNVSTLELGDSALYLCASSLGDDKNTEAFFGQGTRLTVV.

This clonotype was detected ten times or more. The rearrangement uses TRBV6-5 and TRBJ1-1; no clear D. The CDR3 loop spans 13 amino acids. V shed 2 bases and J shed 4 bases, with 8 bases lying between them. Germline CDR1 and CDR2: MNHEY and SVGAGI. The CDR3 spells CASSYEGTTEAFF. The CDR3, as DNA: TGTGCCAGCAGTTACGAGGGTACCACTGAAGCTTTCTTT.

This clonotype was seen a handful of times. The V call is TRBV6-1, the J call TRBJ2-3; unclear D gene. The V gene's germline CDR1 is MNHNS and CDR2 SASEGT. V shed 6 bases and J shed 5 bases, with 18 bases lying between them. The length of the CDR3 is 15 residues. The CDR3 nucleotides read TGTGCCAGCAGGGTCATGAGACCGACGGGAGATACGCAGTATTTT. Its translation is CASRVMRPTGDTQYF.

About this clonotype itself: This may be a read error: a much more frequent sequence differs by one nucleotide. The rearrangement joins TRBV5-1 to TRBJ2-3, with D possibly matching TRBD1 (8 bases). Germline values: CDR1 SGHRS, CDR2 YFSETQ. The CDR3 covers 16 residues. The CDR3 loop is CASSAQGGFGTDTQCF. The CDR3 DNA reads as TGCGCCAGCAGCGCACAGGGGGGGTTTGGCACAGATACGCAGTGTTTT.

The chain uses TRBV7-2 and TRBJ1-1; TRBD1 matches at 12 bases. Germline CDR1 reads SGHTA; CDR2 reads FQGNSA. CDR3 length equals 16 residues. Losses at the gene ends were 6 bases for V and 0 bases for J; bases not matched to a gene: 5. CDR3 nucleotide sequence: TGTGCCAGCAGATTGGGACAGGGGGCGGTGAACACTGAAGCTTTCTTT. As protein: CASRLGQGAVNTEAFF. Looking up the rest from reference TRBV7-2 and TRBJ1-1 gives the full variable domain: GAGVSQSPSNKVTEKGKDVELRCDPISGHTALYWYRQSLGQGLEFLIYFQGNSAPDKSGLPSDRFSAERTGGSVSTLTIQRTQQEDSAVYLCASRLGQGAVNTEAFFGQGTRLTVV.

The table lists this clonotype with many counts. The chain couples TRBV6-1 to TRBJ2-7, with 7 bases that match TRBD2. This CDR3 spans 14 amino acids. V shed 5 bases, J shed 2 bases, and the junction held 6 bases outside the gene matches. Germline loops: CDR1 MNHNS, CDR2 SASEGT. This CDR3 reads CASSQTTSPYEQYF. CDR3 DNA: TGTGCCAGCAGTCAGACGACTAGCCCCTACGAGCAGTACTTC.

This clonotype showed up many times. The genes are TRBV14 and TRBJ1-2; TRBD1 agrees at 11 bases. CDR1 is SGHDN, CDR2 FVKESK, per germline. This CDR3 spans 12 amino acids. The trim removed 11 bases at V and 7 bases at J, leaving 6 bases unmatched. The CDR3: CAPGDRGSGYTF. The CDR3 DNA reads TGTGCCCCAGGGGACAGGGGGTCTGGCTACACCTTC.